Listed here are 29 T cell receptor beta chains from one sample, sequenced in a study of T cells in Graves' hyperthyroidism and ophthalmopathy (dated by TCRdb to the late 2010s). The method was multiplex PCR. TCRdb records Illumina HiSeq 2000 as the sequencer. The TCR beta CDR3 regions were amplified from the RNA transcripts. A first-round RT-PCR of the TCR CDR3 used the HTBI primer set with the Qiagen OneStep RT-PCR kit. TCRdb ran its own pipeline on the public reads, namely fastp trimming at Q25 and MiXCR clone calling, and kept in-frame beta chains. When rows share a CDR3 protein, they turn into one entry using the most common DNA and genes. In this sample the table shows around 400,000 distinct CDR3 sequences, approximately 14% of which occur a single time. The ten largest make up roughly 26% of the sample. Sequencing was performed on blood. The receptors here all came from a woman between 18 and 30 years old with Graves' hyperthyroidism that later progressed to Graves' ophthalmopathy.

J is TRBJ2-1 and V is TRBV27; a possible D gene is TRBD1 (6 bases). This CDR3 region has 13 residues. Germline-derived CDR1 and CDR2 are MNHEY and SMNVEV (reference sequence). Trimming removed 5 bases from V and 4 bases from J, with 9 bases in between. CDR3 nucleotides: TGTGCCAGCAGTGGGGACACTTACAATGAGCAGTTCTTC. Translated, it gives CASSGDTYNEQFF.

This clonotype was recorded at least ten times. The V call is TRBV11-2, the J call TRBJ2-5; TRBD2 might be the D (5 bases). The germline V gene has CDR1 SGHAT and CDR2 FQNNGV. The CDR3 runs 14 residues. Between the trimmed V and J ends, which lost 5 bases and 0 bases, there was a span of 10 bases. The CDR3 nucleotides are TGTGCCAGCAGCCCCGAGGACTACCAAGAGACCCAGTACTTC. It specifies CASSPEDYQETQYF.

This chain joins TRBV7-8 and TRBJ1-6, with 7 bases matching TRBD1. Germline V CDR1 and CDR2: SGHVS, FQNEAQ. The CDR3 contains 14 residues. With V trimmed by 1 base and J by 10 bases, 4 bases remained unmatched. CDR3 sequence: CASSLDRGGSPLHF. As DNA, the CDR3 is TGTGCCAGCAGCTTAGACAGGGGAGGCTCACCCCTCCACTTT.

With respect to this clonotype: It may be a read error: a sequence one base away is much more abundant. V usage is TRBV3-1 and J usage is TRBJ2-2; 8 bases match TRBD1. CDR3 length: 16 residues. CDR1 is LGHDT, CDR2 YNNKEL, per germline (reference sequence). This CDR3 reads CASSQSGGADTGEPFF. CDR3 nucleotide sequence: TGTGCCAGCAGCCAATCAGGGGGCGCGGACACCGGGGAGCCGTTTTTT.

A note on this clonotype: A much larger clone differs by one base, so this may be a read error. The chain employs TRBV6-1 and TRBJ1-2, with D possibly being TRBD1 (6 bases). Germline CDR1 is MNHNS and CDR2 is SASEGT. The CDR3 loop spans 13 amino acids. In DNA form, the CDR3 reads TGTGCCAGCAGAAAGACAGGAAACTGTGGCTACACCTTC. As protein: CASRKTGNCGYTF.

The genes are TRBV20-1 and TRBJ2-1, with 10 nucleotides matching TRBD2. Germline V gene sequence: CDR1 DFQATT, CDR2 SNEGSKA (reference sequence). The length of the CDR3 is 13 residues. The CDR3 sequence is CSATSGYTNEQFF. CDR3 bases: TGCAGCGCGACTAGCGGGTATACAAATGAGCAGTTCTTC.

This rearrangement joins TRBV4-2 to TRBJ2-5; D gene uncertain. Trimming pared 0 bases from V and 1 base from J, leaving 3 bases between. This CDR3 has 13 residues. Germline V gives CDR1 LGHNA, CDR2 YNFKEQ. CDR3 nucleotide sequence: TGTGCCAGCAGCCAAGATGCCCAAGAGACCCAGTACTTC. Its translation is CASSQDAQETQYF.

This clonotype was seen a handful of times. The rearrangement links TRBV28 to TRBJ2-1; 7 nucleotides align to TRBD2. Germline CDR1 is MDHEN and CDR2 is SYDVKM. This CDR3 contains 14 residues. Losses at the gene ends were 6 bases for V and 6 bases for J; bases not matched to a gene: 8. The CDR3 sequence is CASRPTGGGNEQFF. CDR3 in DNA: TGTGCCAGCAGACCCACGGGGGGAGGCAATGAGCAGTTCTTC.

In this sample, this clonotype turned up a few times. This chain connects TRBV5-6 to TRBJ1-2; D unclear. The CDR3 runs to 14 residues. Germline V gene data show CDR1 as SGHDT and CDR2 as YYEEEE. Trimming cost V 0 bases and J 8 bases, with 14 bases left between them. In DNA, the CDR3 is TGTGCCAGCAGCTTGGACCTGGCCCAGCAAGGCTACACCTTC. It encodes CASSLDLAQQGYTF.

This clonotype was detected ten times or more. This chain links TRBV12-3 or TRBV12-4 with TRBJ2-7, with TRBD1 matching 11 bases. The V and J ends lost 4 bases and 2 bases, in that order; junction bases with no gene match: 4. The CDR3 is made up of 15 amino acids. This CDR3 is CASSSRDRGAYEQYF. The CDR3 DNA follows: TGTGCCAGCAGTTCCAGGGACAGGGGGGCCTACGAGCAGTACTTC.

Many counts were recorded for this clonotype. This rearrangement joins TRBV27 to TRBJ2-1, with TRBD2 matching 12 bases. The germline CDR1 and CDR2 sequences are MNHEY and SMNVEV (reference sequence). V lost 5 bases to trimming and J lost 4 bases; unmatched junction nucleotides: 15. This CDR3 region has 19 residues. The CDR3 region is CASSHGLAGPFIGYNEQFF. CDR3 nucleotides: TGTGCCAGCAGTCACGGACTAGCGGGACCCTTTATTGGTTACAATGAGCAGTTCTTC.

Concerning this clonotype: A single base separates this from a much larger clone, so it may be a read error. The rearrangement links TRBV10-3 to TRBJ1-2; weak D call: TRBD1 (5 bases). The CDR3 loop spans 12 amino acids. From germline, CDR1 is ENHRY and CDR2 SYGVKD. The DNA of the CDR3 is TGTGCCATCAGTGGGGGCCTTTATGGCTACTCCTTC. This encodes CAISGGLYGYSF.

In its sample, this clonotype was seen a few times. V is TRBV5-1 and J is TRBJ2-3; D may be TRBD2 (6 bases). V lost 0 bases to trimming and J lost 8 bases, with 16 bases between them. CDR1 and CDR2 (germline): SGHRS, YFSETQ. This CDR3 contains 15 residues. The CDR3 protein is CASSLDMTSRVTQYF. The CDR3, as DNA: TGCGCCAGCAGCTTGGATATGACTAGTAGAGTTACGCAGTATTTT. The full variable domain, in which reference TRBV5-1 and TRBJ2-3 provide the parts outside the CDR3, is KAGVTQTPRYLIKTRGQQVTLSCSPISGHRSVSWYQQTPGQGLQFLFEYFSETQRNKGNFPGRFSGRQFSNSRSEMNVSTLELGDSALYLCASSLDMTSRVTQYFGPGTRLTVL.

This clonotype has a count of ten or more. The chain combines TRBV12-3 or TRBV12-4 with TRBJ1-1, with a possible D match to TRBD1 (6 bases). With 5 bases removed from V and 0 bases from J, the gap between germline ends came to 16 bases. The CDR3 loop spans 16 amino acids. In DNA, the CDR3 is TGTGCCAGCAGTCCGTCACCGGGACACATGAACACTGAAGCTTTCTTT. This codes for CASSPSPGHMNTEAFF.

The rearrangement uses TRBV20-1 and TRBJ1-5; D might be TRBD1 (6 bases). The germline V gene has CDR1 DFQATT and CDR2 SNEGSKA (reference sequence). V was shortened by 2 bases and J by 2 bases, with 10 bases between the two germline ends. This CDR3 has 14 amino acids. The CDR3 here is CSARRGGGNQPQHF. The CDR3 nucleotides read TGCAGTGCTAGAAGAGGGGGGGGCAATCAGCCCCAGCATTTT.

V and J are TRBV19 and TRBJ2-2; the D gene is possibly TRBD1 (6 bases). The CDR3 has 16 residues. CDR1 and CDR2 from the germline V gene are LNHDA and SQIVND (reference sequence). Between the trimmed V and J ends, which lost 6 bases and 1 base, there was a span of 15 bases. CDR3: CASSVGTLKNTGELFF. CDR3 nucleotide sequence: TGTGCCAGTAGCGTAGGGACACTTAAGAACACCGGGGAGCTGTTTTTT. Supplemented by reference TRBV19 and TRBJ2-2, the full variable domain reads DGGITQSPKYLFRKEGQNVTLSCEQNLNHDAMYWYRQDPGQGLRLIYYSQIVNDFQKGDIAEGYSVSREKKESFPLTVTSAQKNPTAFYLCASSVGTLKNTGELFFGEGSRLTVL.

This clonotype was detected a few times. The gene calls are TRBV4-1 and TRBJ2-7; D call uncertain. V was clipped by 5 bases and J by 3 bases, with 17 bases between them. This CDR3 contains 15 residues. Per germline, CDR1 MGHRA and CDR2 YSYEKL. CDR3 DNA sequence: TGCGCCAGCAGCGACGAACTCAAAAAAGGCTACGAGCAGTACTTC. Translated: CASSDELKKGYEQYF.

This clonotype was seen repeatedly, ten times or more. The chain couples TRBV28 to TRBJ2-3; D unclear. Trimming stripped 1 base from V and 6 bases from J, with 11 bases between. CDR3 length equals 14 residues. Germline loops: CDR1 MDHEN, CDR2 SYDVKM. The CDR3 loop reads CASSLSFTVDTQYF. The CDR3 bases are TGTGCCAGCAGTTTATCGTTTACAGTGGATACGCAGTATTTT. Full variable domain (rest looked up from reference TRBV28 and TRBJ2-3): DVKVTQSSRYLVKRTGEKVFLECVQDMDHENMFWYRQDPGLGLRLIYFSYDVKMKEKGDIPEGYSVSREKKERFSLILESASTNQTSMYLCASSLSFTVDTQYFGPGTRLTVL.

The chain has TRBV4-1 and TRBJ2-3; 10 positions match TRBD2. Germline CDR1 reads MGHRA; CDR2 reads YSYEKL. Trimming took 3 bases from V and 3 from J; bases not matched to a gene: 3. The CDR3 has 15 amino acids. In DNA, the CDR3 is TGCGCCAGCAGCCAGGCGGGACTAGCGACAGATACGCAGTATTTT. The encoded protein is CASSQAGLATDTQYF.

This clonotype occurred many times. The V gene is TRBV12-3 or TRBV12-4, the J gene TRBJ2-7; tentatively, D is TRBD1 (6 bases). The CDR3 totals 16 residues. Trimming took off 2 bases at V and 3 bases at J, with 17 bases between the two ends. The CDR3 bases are TGTGCCAGCAGTTTATTTGCCTCAGGGGTAGGCTACGAGCAGTACTTC. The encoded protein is CASSLFASGVGYEQYF.

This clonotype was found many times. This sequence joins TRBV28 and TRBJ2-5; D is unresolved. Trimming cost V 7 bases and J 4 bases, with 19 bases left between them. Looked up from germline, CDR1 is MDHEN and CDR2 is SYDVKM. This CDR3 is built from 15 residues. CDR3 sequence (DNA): TGTGCCAGCACTGCCGGGTGGGGTGCCGCAGAGACCCAGTACTTC. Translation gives CASTAGWGAAETQYF.

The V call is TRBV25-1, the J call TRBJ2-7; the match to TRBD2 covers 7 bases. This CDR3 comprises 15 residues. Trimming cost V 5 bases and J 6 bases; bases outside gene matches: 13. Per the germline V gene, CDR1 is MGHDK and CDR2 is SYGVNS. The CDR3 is CASSLGGTIPSEQYF. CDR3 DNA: TGTGCCAGCAGTTTGGGGGGGACTATACCTTCCGAGCAGTACTTC.

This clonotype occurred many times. The CDR3 nucleotides are TGTGCCAGCAGCTTAATGGCAGGGCTTAATTGGAATGAGCAGTTCTTC. As protein: CASSLMAGLNWNEQFF. The J gene is TRBJ2-1, the V gene TRBV7-9, with D possibly TRBD1 on 5 matching bases. V lost 2 bases to trimming and J lost 7 bases, with 18 bases between them. CDR1 SEHNR and CDR2 FQNEAQ come from the germline V gene (reference sequence). The CDR3 spans 16 residues.

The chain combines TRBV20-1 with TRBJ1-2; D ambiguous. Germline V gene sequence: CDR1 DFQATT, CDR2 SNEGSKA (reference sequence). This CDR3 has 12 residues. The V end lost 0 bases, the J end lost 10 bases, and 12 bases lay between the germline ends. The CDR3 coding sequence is TGCAGTGCTAGAGACGAATCCTCATCCTACACCTTC. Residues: CSARDESSSYTF.

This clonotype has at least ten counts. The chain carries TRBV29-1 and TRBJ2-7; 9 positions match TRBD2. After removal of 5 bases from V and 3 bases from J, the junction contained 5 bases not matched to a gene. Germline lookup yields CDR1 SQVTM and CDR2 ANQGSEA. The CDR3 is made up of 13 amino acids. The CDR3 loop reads CSVHSGSGYEQYF. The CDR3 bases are TGCAGCGTTCATAGCGGGAGCGGCTACGAGCAGTACTTC.

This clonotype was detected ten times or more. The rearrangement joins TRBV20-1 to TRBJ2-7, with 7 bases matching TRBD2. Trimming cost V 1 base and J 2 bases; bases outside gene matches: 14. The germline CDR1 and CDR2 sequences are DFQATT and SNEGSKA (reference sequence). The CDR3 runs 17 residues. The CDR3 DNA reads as TGCAGTGCTAGAGTCAGTCATGTAGCGGGCCAAACCTACGAGCAGTACTTC. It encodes CSARVSHVAGQTYEQYF.

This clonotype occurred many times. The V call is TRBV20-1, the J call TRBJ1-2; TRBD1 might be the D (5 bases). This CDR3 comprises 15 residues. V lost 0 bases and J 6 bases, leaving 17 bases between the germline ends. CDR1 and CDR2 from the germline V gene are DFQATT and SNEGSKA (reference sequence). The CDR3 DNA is TGCAGTGCTAGAGATCTTAATAGAGGGGCTGATGGCTACACCTTC. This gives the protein CSARDLNRGADGYTF.

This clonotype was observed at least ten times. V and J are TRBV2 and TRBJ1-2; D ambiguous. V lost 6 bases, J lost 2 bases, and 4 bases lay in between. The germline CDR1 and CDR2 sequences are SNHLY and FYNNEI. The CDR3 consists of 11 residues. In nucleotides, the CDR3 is TGTGCCAGCAGCGGAAACTATGGCTACACCTTC. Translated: CASSGNYGYTF.

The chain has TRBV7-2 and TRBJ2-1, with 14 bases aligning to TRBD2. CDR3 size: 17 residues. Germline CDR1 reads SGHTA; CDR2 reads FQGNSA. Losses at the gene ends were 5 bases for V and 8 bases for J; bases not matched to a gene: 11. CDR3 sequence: CASSSQGLAGVLDEQFF. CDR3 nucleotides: TGTGCCAGCAGCAGTCAGGGACTAGCGGGAGTCTTAGATGAGCAGTTCTTC.